Below, 2 T cell receptor beta chains from the same sample are listed, as sequenced in a study of blood T cells in healthy people across ages. Through a sample-barcoded 5' primer and a J-beta primer mix, a second PCR was run for roughly 6 to 12 cycles. Each CDR3 protein gets one entry after TCRdb re-called the 5' RACE reads with MiXCR. This repertoire shows approximately 1.5 million distinct CDR3 sequences, almost 35% found once; its top ten account for about 11%. Sequenced material: blood. The receptor source for this set is a woman in her 30s in good health.

This clonotype was detected only a few times. V gene TRBV20-1 combines with J gene TRBJ2-3; TRBD2 matches at 9 bases. The CDR3 runs 14 residues. The trim removed 7 bases at V and 1 base at J, leaving 6 bases unmatched. The germline V gene has CDR1 DFQATT and CDR2 SNEGSKA (reference sequence). The CDR3 nucleotides read TGCAGTGTTATTAAGCGGGGGGGCACAGATACGCAGTATTTT. This encodes CSVIKRGGTDTQYF.

At least ten counts were recorded for this clonotype. The chain links TRBV29-1 to TRBJ2-7; D remains ambiguous. This CDR3 has 13 amino acids. CDR1 and CDR2 (germline): SQVTM, ANQGSEA. Trimming left V 1 base short and J 0 bases short, with 7 bases between. In DNA form, the CDR3 reads TGCAGCGTTGAAGGCGCGGCCTCCTACGAGCAGTACTTC. The encoded protein is CSVEGAASYEQYF.